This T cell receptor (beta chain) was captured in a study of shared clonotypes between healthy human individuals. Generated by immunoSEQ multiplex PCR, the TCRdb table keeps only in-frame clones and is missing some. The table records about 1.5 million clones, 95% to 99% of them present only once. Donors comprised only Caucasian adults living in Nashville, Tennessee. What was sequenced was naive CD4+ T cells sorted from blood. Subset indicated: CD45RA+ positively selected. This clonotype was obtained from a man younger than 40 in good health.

This CDR3 reads CASSSVRGNYGYTF. The CDR3 bases are TGTGCCAGCAGCTCGGTCAGGGGGAACTATGGCTACACCTTC. V and J are TRBV5-6 and TRBJ1-2, with 7 bases that match TRBD1. Germline CDR1 is SGHDT and CDR2 is YYEEEE. V shed 3 bases and J 2 bases; nucleotides not matched to a gene: 4. The CDR3 has 14 amino acids. Drawing the rest from reference TRBV5-6 and TRBJ1-2, the complete variable domain is DAGVTQSPTHLIKTRGQQVTLRCSPKSGHDTVSWYQQALGQGPQFIFQYYEEEERQRGNFPDRFSGHQFPNYSSELNVNALLLGDSALYLCASSSVRGNYGYTFGSGTRLTVV.